The 13 T cell receptor beta chains below were found in one sample sequenced in a study of CD8+ T cells in alopecia areata. Sequencing templates came from extracted RNA that was reverse transcribed into cDNA. Some clones are missing from TCRdb's copy, which holds only in-frame ones; the method was immunoSEQ multiplex PCR. This table has about 160,000 clones, under 70% appearing once. The treatment here: oral pan-JAK inhibitor, 5-10 mg twice daily. Source: CD4+ T cells sorted from blood, taken at week 4, from a patient treated with tofacitinib. These receptors originate from a human donor with alopecia areata.

The chain carries TRBV7-2 and TRBJ2-7; D is ambiguous. Trimming pared 3 bases from V and 3 bases from J, leaving 9 bases between. Germline V gene lookup returns CDR1 SGHTA and CDR2 FQGNSA. The CDR3 contains 13 residues. The CDR3 here is CASSFTDFYEQYF. The CDR3 DNA sequence: TGTGCCAGCAGCTTTACAGACTTCTACGAGCAGTACTTC.

This chain links TRBV7-6 with TRBJ2-7; 7 bases are shared with TRBD2. The CDR3 sequence is 14 residues long. J was trimmed by 1 base and V by 3 bases; bases with no gene match: 3. Germline values: CDR1 SGHVS, CDR2 FNYEAQ. CDR3 coding DNA: TGTGCCAGCAGCTTCGAGGGAGGGTCCTACGAGCAGTACTTC. Translating it yields CASSFEGGSYEQYF.

The rearrangement links TRBV7-9 to TRBJ1-2, with TRBD1 matching 7 bases. This CDR3 region has 14 residues. Unmatched junction bases numbered 3, after V lost 5 bases and J lost 0 bases. CDR1 and CDR2 from the germline V gene are SEHNR and FQNEAQ (reference sequence). CDR3 nucleotides: TGTGCCAGCAGCGGGACAGCCGCTAACTATGGCTACACCTTC. Amino acids: CASSGTAANYGYTF.

This chain uses TRBV30 with TRBJ2-1; 7 nucleotides match TRBD2. CDR3 length: 14 residues. Germline CDR1 GTSNPN, CDR2 SVGIG (reference sequence). The ends lost 5 bases at V and 8 bases at J; junction bases unmatched: 12. CDR3 DNA: TGTGCCTGGGCCCCTGGGAGGGGATGGGATGAGCAGTTCTTC. Protein product: CAWAPGRGWDEQFF.

V gene TRBV7-9 combines with J gene TRBJ2-7; a possible D gene is TRBD1 (6 bases). Trimming shortened V by 7 bases and J by 9 bases, and 19 bases separated the two germline ends. This CDR3 contains 13 residues. Germline V gene sequence: CDR1 SEHNR, CDR2 FQNEAQ (reference sequence). This CDR3 is CASTPLSGARQYF. CDR3 nucleotide sequence: TGTGCCAGCACTCCTCTTTCAGGGGCTCGGCAGTACTTC.

The rearrangement links TRBV5-6 to TRBJ2-7; D tentatively reads TRBD1 or TRBD2 (5 bases each). V gave up 0 bases and J gave up 9 bases, with 10 bases separating them. Germline CDR1 and CDR2: SGHDT and YYEEEE. This CDR3 is built from 12 residues. The CDR3, as DNA: TGTGCCAGCAGCTTGGGGGACGGCCGGCAGTACTTC. Its protein is CASSLGDGRQYF.

This clone was observed once. The CDR3 region has the DNA TGTGCCAGCAGCCAAGCCGACAGGACTACTAACTATGGCTACACCTTC. Amino acid sequence: CASSQADRTTNYGYTF. The rearrangement links TRBV4-2 to TRBJ1-2, with D possibly being TRBD1 (6 bases). Germline values: CDR1 LGHNA, CDR2 YNFKEQ. The CDR3 loop spans 16 amino acids. Deletions cut 1 base from V and 0 bases from J, with 12 bases between.

There are a few counts of this clone. The chain carries TRBV7-2 and TRBJ2-3, with 7 bases aligning to TRBD1. V shed 1 base, J shed 7 bases, and the junction held 11 bases outside the gene matches. CDR3 size: 16 residues. In germline, CDR1 is SGHTA, CDR2 FQGNSA. CDR3 nucleotides: TGTGCCAGCAGCTTAGGGGACAGCCCTGGACAACATACGCAGTATTTT. Translated, it gives CASSLGDSPGQHTQYF. Full variable domain (remainder filled in from reference TRBV7-2 and TRBJ2-3): GAGVSQSPSNKVTEKGKDVELRCDPISGHTALYWYRQSLGQGLEFLIYFQGNSAPDKSGLPSDRFSAERTGGSVSTLTIQRTQQEDSAVYLCASSLGDSPGQHTQYFGPGTRLTVL.

This clone was observed a handful of times. The chain has TRBV7-9 and TRBJ2-5, with D hard to call. The V gene's germline CDR1 is SEHNR and CDR2 FQNEAQ (reference sequence). Trimming stripped 4 bases from V and 3 bases from J, with 12 bases between. The CDR3 spans 14 residues. The CDR3 nucleotides are TGTGCCAGCAGCTCCTGGGTCAACAAAGAGACCCAGTACTTC. This translates into CASSSWVNKETQYF.

The V and J genes are TRBV25-1 and TRBJ1-2; no clear D. Trimming pared 2 bases from V and 3 bases from J, leaving 16 bases between. This CDR3 spans 16 amino acids. Germline values: CDR1 MGHDK, CDR2 SYGVNS. The CDR3 region is CASSESSLPGYYGYTF. CDR3 in DNA: TGTGCCAGCAGTGAAAGCTCCCTGCCTGGCTACTATGGCTACACCTTC.

The chain uses TRBV29-1 and TRBJ2-5; D not resolved. The CDR3 has 9 amino acids. Germline-derived CDR1 and CDR2 are SQVTM and ANQGSEA. Trimming shortened V by 3 bases and J by 6 bases, and 2 bases separated the two germline ends. The CDR3 spells CSVEQTQYF. Written as DNA, the CDR3 is TGCAGCGTTGAGCAGACCCAGTACTTC.

The rearrangement links TRBV30 to TRBJ2-2; D gene uncertain. V lost 5 bases to trimming and J lost 5 bases, with 6 bases between them. CDR3 length: 11 residues. Germline CDR1 and CDR2: GTSNPN and SVGIG (reference sequence). CDR3 sequence reads: CAWERTGELFF. The CDR3 DNA is TGTGCCTGGGAAAGGACCGGGGAGCTGTTTTTT.

The chain carries TRBV7-8 and TRBJ1-1, with D unresolved. The CDR3 sequence is 14 residues long. Trimming took off 5 bases at V and 5 bases at J, with 15 bases between the two ends. The germline V gene has CDR1 SGHVS and CDR2 FQNEAQ. The CDR3 DNA is TGTGCCAGCAGCGCCTACGGGCAGAGGACTGAAGCTTTCTTT. As protein: CASSAYGQRTEAFF.